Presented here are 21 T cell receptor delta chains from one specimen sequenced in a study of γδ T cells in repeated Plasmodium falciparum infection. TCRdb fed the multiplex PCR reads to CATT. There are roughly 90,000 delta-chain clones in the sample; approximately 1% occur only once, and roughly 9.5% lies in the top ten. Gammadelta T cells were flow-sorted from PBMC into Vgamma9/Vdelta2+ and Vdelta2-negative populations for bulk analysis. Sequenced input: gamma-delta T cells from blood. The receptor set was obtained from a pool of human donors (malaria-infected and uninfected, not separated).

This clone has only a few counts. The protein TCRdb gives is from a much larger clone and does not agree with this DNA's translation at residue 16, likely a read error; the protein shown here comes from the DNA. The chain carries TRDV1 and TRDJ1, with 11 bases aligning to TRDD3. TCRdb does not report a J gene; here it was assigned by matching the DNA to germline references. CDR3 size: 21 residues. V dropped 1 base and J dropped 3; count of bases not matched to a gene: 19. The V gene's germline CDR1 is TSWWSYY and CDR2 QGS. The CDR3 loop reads CALGERGGGYGGTQYADKLIF. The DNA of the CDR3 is TGTGCTCTTGGGGAACGTGGTGGGGGATACGGGGGGACTCAGTACGCCGATAAACTCATCTTT.

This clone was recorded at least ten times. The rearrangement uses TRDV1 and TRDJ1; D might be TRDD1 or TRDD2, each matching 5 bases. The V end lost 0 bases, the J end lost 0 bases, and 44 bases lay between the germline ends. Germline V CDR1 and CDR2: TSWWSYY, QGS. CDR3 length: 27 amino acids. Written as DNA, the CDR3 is TGTGCTCTTGGGGAACTTGGTGGCCCTACATCTATACTCGGTTCCTTTCTAGAAAATACTTACACCGATAAACTCATCTTT. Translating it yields CALGELGGPTSILGSFLENTYTDKLIF.

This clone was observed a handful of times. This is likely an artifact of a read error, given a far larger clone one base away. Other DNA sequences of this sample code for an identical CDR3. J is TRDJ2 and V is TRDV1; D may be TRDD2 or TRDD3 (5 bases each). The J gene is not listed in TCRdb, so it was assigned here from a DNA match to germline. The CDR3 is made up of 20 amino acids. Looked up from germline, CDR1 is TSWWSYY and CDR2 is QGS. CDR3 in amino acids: CALGEPLLSGIYDETAQLFF. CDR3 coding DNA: TGTGCCCTTGGGGAACCTCTCCTAAGTGGGATTTACGATGAGACAGCACAACTCTTCTTT.

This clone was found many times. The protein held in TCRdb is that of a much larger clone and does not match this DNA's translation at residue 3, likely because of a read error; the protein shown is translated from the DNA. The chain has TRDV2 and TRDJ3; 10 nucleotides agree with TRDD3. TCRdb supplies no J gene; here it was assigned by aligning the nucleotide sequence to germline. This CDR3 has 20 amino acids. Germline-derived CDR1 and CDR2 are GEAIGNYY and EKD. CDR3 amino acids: CAYDATGGSARSWDTRQMFF. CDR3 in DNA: TGTGCCTATGACGCGACTGGGGGATCAGCTCGCTCCTGGGACACCCGACAGATGTTTTTC.

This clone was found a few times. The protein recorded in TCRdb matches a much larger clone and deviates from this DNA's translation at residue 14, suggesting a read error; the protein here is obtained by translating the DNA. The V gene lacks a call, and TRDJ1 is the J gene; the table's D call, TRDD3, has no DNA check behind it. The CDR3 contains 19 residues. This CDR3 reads CALGEQLVRGYVPADKLIF. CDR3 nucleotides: TGTGCTCTTGGGGAGCAACTCGTGAGGGGATACGTACCCGCCGATAAACTCATCTTT.

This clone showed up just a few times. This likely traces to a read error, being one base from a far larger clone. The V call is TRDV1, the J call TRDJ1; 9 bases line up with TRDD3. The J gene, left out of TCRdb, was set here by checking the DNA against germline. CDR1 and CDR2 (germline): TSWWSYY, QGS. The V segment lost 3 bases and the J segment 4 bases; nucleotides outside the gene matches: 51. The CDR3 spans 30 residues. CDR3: CALGEIGRQDTFHFLYRGIWGITLLDKLIF. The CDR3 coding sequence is TGTGCTCTTGGGGAGATTGGCCGTCAAGATACCTTTCATTTCCTGTACCGGGGGATTTGGGGGATAACGTTACTCGATAAACTCATCTTT.

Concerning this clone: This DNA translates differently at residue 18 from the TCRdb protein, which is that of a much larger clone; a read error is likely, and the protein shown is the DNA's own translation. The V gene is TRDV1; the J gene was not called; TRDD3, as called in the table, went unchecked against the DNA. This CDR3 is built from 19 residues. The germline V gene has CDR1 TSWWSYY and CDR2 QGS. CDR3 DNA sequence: TGTGCTCTTGGGGAACTTTTTAGGGGGGATACGCTTAACACCGATAAACTCACCTTT. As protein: CALGELFRGDTLNTDKLTF.

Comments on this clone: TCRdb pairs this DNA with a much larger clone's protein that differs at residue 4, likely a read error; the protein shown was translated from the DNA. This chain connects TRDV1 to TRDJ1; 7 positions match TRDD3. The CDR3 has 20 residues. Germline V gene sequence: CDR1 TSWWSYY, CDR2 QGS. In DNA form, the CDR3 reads TGTGCTCTTGAGGAACCGGGGGCCCTACGCTCCGGGGGATCAAGCGATAAACTCATCTTT. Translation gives CALEEPGALRSGGSSDKLIF.

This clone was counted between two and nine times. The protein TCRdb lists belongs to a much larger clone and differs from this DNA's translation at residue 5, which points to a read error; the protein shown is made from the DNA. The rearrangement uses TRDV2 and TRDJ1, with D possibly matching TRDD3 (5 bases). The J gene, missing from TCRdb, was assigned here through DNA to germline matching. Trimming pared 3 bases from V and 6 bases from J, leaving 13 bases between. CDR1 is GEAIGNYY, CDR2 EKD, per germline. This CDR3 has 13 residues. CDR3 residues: CACDATYWNKLIF. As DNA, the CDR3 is TGTGCCTGTGACGCTACGTACTGGAATAAACTCATCTTT.

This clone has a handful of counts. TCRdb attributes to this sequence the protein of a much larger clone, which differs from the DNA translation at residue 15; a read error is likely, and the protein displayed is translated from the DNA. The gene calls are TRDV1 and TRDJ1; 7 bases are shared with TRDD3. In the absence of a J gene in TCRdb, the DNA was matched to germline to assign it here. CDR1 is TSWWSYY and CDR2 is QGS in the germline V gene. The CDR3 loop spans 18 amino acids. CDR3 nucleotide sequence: TGTGCTCTTGGGAGATCTACAGGACTGGGGCGTCACACCGATGAACTCATCTTT. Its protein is CALGRSTGLGRHTDELIF.

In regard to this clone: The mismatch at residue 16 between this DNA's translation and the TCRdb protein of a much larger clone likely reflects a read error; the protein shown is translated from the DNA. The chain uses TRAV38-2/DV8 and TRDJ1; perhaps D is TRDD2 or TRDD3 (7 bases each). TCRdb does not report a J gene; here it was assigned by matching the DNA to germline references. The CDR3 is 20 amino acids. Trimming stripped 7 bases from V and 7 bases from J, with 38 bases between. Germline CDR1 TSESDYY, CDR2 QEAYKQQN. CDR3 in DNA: TGTGCTTATTCCCGCCCCCGATTCCTACGAGCCCAGTGGGGGACAGGTAAACTCATCTTT. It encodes CAYSRPRFLRAQWGTGKLIF.

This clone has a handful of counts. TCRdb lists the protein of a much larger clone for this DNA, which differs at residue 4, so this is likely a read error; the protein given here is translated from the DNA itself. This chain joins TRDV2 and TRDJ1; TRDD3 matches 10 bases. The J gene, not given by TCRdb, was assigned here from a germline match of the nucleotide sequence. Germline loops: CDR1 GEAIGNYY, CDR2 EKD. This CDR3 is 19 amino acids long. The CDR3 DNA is TGTGCCTGTAACACGATGAGAGTCTGGGGGATAGGAACGACCGATAAACTCATCTTT. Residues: CACNTMRVWGIGTTDKLIF.

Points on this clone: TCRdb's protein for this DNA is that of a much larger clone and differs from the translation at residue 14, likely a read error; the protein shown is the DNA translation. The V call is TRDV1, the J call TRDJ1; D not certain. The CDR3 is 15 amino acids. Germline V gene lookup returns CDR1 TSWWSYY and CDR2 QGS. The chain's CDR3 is CALGECPRGTDKLTF. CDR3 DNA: TGTGCTCTTGGGGAATGCCCTCGGGGCACCGATAAACTCACCTTT.

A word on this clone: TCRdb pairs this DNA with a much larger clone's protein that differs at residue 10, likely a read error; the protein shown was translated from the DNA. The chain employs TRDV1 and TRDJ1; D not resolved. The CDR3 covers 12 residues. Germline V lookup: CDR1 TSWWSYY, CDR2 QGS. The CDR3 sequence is CALGNGTYKHIF. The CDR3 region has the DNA TGTGCTCTTGGGAACGGGACGTATAAACACATCTTT.

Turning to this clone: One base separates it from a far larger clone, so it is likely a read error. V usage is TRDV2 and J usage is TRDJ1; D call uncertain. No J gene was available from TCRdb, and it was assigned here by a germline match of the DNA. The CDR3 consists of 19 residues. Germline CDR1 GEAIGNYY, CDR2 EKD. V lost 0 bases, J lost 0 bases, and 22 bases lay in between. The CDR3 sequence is CACDTVSVGENTYTDKLIF. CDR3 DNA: TGTGCCTGTGACACCGTTTCGGTGGGAGAGAACACTTACACCGATAAACTCATCTTT.

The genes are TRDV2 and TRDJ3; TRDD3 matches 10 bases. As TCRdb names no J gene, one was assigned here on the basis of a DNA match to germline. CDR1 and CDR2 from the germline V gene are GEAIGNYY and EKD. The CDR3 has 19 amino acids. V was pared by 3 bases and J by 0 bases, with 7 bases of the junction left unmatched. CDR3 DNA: TGTGCCTGTGACGTACTGGGGGATTCCAGCTCCTGGGACACCCGACAGATGTTTTTC. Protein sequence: CACDVLGDSSSWDTRQMFF.

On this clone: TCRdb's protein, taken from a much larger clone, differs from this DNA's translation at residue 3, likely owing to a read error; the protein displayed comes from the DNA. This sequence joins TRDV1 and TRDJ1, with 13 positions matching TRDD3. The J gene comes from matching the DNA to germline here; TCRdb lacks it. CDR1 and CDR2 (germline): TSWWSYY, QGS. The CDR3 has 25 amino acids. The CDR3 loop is CARGELWSSYVGQAYWGIRTDKLIF. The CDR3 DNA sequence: TGTGCTCGTGGGGAACTTTGGTCTTCCTACGTAGGGCAGGCGTACTGGGGGATACGGACCGATAAACTCATCTTT.

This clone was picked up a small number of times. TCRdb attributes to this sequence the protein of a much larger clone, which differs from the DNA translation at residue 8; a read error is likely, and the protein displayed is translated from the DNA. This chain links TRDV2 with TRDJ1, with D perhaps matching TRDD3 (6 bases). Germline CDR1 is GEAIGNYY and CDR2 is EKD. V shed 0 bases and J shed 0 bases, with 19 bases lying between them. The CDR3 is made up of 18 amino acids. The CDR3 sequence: CACDTVGRGLPYTDKLIF. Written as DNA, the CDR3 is TGTGCCTGTGACACCGTGGGCCGGGGATTACCTTACACCGATAAACTCATCTTT.

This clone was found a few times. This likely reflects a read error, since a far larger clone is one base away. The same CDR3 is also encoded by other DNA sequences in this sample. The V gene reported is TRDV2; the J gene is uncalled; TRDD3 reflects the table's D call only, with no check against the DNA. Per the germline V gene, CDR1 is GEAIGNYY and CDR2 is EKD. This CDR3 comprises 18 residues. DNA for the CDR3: TGTGCCTGTGACACCGTCCTAAGAGGGGCCGCGTACACCGATAAACTTATCTTT. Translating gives CACDTVLRGAAYTDKLIF.

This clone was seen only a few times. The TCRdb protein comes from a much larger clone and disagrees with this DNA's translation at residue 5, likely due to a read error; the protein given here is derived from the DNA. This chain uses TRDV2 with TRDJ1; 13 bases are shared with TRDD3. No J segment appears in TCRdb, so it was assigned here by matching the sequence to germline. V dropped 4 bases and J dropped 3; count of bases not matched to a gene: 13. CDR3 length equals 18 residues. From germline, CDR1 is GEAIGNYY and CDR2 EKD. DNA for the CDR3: TGTGCCTGTGATCCGTACTGGGGGATACGCGGGTTTTCCGATAAACTCATCTTT. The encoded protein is CACDPYWGIRGFSDKLIF.

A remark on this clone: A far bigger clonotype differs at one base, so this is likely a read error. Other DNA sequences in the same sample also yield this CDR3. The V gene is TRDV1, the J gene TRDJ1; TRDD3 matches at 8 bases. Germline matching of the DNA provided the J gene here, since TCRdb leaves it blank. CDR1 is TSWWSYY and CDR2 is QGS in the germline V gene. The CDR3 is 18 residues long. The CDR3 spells CALGTLPGGGGWRDKLIF. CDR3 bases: TGCGCTCTTGGGACACTTCCGGGAGGTGGGGGATGGAGGGATAAACTCATCTTT.